The entry below gives a single TCR beta chain sequence along with its context. The sample belongs to a study of T cell changes during pregnancy in multiple sclerosis. The protocol was immunoSEQ multiplex PCR, while the TCRdb copy is restricted to in-frame clones and leaves out a portion. The sample yields about 75,000 clones, 85% to 95% seen once. The germline gives CDR1 SGHTA, CDR2 FQGNSA. V lost 1 base and J lost 5, with 11 bases in between. The CDR3 extends over 14 amino acids. This sample comprised CD4+ T cells from peripheral blood mononuclear cells, obtained before pregnancy. This TCR came from a female donor with multiple sclerosis, enrolled in a pregnancy study. The V call is TRBV7-2, the J call TRBJ2-5; weak D call: TRBD2 (5 bases). The DNA of the CDR3 is TGTGCCAGCAGCTTAGGGCTAGCCTTCGAGACCCAGTACTTC. This sequence encodes CASSLGLAFETQYF. Variable domain in full (rest from reference TRBV7-2 and TRBJ2-5): GAGVSQSPSNKVTEKGKDVELRCDPISGHTALYWYRQSLGQGLEFLIYFQGNSAPDKSGLPSDRFSAERTGGSVSTLTIQRTQQEDSAVYLCASSLGLAFETQYFGPGTRLLVL.